Listed here are 18 T cell receptor beta chains from one sample, sequenced in a study of T cell changes during pregnancy in multiple sclerosis. TCRdb's copy holds only in-frame clones and misses some; the assay was immunoSEQ multiplex PCR. This table has 85,000 to 100,000 clones, approximately 90% appearing once. The sample here was peripheral blood, taken before pregnancy. The receptors stem from a female donor with multiple sclerosis, enrolled in a pregnancy study.

This sequence joins TRBV7-9 and TRBJ1-1, with D unclear. Looked up from germline, CDR1 is SEHNR and CDR2 is FQNEAQ (reference sequence). The CDR3 totals 12 residues. Deletions cut 11 bases from V and 0 bases from J, with 10 bases between. This CDR3 reads CALSHMNTEAFF. Here the CDR3 DNA reads TGTGCCCTCTCTCACATGAACACTGAAGCTTTCTTT.

This clone was counted once. The J gene is TRBJ2-7, the V gene TRBV7-2; 10 nucleotides agree with TRBD2. J lost 3 bases, V lost 5 bases, and 7 bases had no gene match. CDR1 is SGHTA, CDR2 FQGNSA, per germline. This CDR3 region has 15 residues. The CDR3 sequence is CASSRTSGDFYEQYF. In nucleotides, the CDR3 is TGTGCCAGCAGCAGAACTAGCGGGGATTTCTACGAGCAGTACTTC.

The rearrangement joins TRBV9 to TRBJ2-5, with 8 bases aligning to TRBD2. V trimming: 4 bases; J trimming: 4 bases; junction bases outside the gene matches: 9. Germline V CDR1 and CDR2: SGDLS, YYNGEE. The CDR3 has 15 residues. The CDR3 coding sequence is TGTGCCAGCAGCCCCCCCGGGAGGGCCCGAGAGACCCAGTACTTC. It translates to CASSPPGRARETQYF.

The CDR3 is CASGAWAKNIQYF. The CDR3 nucleotides are TGTGCCAGCGGTGCGTGGGCCAAAAACATTCAGTACTTC. The J gene is TRBJ2-4, the V gene TRBV28; D call uncertain. There are 13 residues in the CDR3. V was cut by 8 bases and J by 1 base, with 9 bases left in between. CDR1 and CDR2 (germline): MDHEN, SYDVKM.

The chain is built from TRBV7-2 and TRBJ1-1, with TRBD1 as a possible D gene (6 bases). Trimming pared 5 bases from V and 0 bases from J, leaving 13 bases between. The germline gives CDR1 SGHTA, CDR2 FQGNSA. There are 15 residues in the CDR3. CDR3 protein: CASSRTARMNTEAFF. The DNA for the CDR3 is TGTGCCAGCAGCCGGACAGCAAGAATGAACACTGAAGCTTTCTTT.

The rearrangement links TRBV19 to TRBJ2-2, with D maybe TRBD2 (6 bases). The CDR3 runs to 17 residues. The V gene lost 5 bases and the J gene lost 0 bases, with 16 bases spanning the gap. Germline V gives CDR1 LNHDA, CDR2 SQIVND (reference sequence). The CDR3 DNA sequence: TGTGCCAGTAGTCCCCCGAAGGTAGCGGCGAACACCGGGGAGCTGTTTTTT. Translation gives CASSPPKVAANTGELFF.

This chain connects TRBV2 to TRBJ2-7, with D possibly being TRBD2 (6 bases). Trimming removed 0 bases at V and 6 bases at J, with 9 bases between. The CDR3 sequence is 13 residues long. CDR1 SNHLY and CDR2 FYNNEI come from the germline V gene. CDR3: CASSEAGGVEQYF. CDR3 in DNA: TGTGCCAGCAGTGAAGCGGGAGGAGTCGAGCAGTACTTC.

This chain joins TRBV4-3 and TRBJ2-7, with a tentative D call TRBD1 (6 bases). V lost 8 bases, J lost 2 bases, and 13 bases lay in between. Germline-derived CDR1 and CDR2 are LGHNA and YSLEER. The length of the CDR3 is 13 residues. The CDR3 is CASAPDRTYEQYF. CDR3 bases: TGCGCCAGCGCCCCCGACAGGACCTACGAGCAGTACTTC.

The gene calls are TRBV15 and TRBJ2-2; D is undetermined. The CDR3 totals 14 residues. Germline CDR1 is LNHNV and CDR2 is YYDKDF (reference sequence). The V and J ends lost 3 bases and 5 bases respectively, with 10 bases between them. The CDR3 spells CATSSRAATGELFF. Written as DNA, the CDR3 is TGTGCCACCAGCAGTCGCGCGGCGACCGGGGAGCTGTTTTTT.

This sequence joins TRBV7-9 and TRBJ2-3; 8 nucleotides match TRBD2. Trimming removed 5 bases from V and 11 bases from J; junction bases left unmatched: 9. Germline V gene sequence: CDR1 SEHNR, CDR2 FQNEAQ (reference sequence). This CDR3 contains 13 residues. CDR3 protein: CASSPGSAGGQYF. CDR3 DNA: TGTGCCAGCAGCCCCGGTAGCGCGGGGGGGCAGTATTTT.

This rearrangement joins TRBV5-4 to TRBJ2-7; D not certain. Germline V gives CDR1 SGHNT, CDR2 YYREEE (reference sequence). This CDR3 contains 14 residues. The V gene lost 0 bases and the J gene lost 2 bases, with 9 bases spanning the gap. CDR3 sequence: CASSLVGRPYEQYF. Here the CDR3 DNA reads TGTGCCAGCAGCTTGGTCGGCAGGCCCTACGAGCAGTACTTC.

This clone was picked up one time. The V and J genes are TRBV7-7 and TRBJ2-5; TRBD1 agrees at 9 bases. The CDR3 is 14 amino acids. Germline lookup yields CDR1 SSHAT and CDR2 FNYEAQ (reference sequence). V lost 3 bases to trimming and J lost 4 bases; unmatched junction nucleotides: 3. The CDR3 bases are TGTGCCAGCAGCTTTGGGACAGGGCGAGAGACCCAGTACTTC. It is translated as CASSFGTGRETQYF.

The chain carries TRBV6-1 and TRBJ1-4, with 10 nucleotides matching TRBD1. The CDR3 is made up of 14 amino acids. Germline CDR1 reads MNHNS; CDR2 reads SASEGT. J gave up 3 bases and V 6 bases, and 1 base lay outside the gene matches. The CDR3 loop is CASRDRGSNEKLFF. CDR3 coding DNA: TGTGCCAGCAGGGACAGGGGGTCTAATGAAAAACTGTTTTTT.

The chain recombines TRBV6-6 with TRBJ1-4, with D tentatively TRBD1 (5 bases). The V gene lost 8 bases and the J gene lost 7 bases, with 14 bases spanning the gap. The CDR3 sequence is 13 residues long. From germline, CDR1 is MNHNY and CDR2 SVGAGI (reference sequence). The CDR3 nucleotides read TGTGCCAGCGTGGGGGGTCGAGTTGAAAAACTGTTTTTT. Translated: CASVGGRVEKLFF.

The chain is built from TRBV5-4 and TRBJ1-6; the D gene is possibly TRBD1 (5 bases). CDR3 length: 15 amino acids. Trimming pared 4 bases from V and 9 bases from J, leaving 17 bases between. Germline-derived CDR1 and CDR2 are SGHNT and YYREEE (reference sequence). CDR3 sequence: CASSGQGGVSSPLHF. CDR3 nucleotide sequence: TGTGCCAGCAGCGGGCAAGGAGGGGTTAGTTCACCCCTCCACTTT.

The chain recombines TRBV5-8 with TRBJ1-2; 9 bases match TRBD1. V lost 3 bases and J lost 4; bases outside the gene matches: 7. Germline lookup yields CDR1 SGHTS and CDR2 YDEGEE. This CDR3 is 15 amino acids long. In nucleotides, the CDR3 is TGTGCCAGCAGCTCGAGACAGGGGGTAGGCTATGGCTACACCTTC. Amino acid sequence: CASSSRQGVGYGYTF.

The chain joins TRBV6-1 to TRBJ2-7; D is perhaps TRBD1 (6 bases). V dropped 5 bases and J dropped 3 bases, with 14 bases sitting between them. The V gene's germline CDR1 is MNHNS and CDR2 SASEGT. The CDR3 sequence is 14 residues long. In DNA form, the CDR3 reads TGTGCCAGCAGTCTGGAGACAGGCCGCTACGAGCAGTACTTC. Amino acids: CASSLETGRYEQYF.

The chain carries TRBV18 and TRBJ2-2; perhaps TRBD2 as D (6 bases). Trimming removed 0 bases at V and 3 bases at J, with 14 bases between. This CDR3 is 17 amino acids long. The germline V gene has CDR1 KGHSH and CDR2 LQKENI. CDR3 sequence: CASSPPRGTLDTGELFF. Written as DNA, the CDR3 is TGTGCCAGCTCACCACCGAGAGGGACTTTGGACACCGGGGAGCTGTTTTTT.